The entry below describes one T cell receptor beta chain. No antigen is known for it. No much larger clone exists at a distance of one base, and base qualities are not known. This record comes from a study of blood T cell repertoires in COVID-19 (dated by TCRdb to about 2020). General notes on the study: Samples from collaborators originated in the United States, Italy and Spain and spanned both the acute and convalescent phases of COVID-19. The material from the prospective study consisted of cDNA or gDNA derived from T cells, B-cell-depleted T cells, or PBMCs. Deeply sampled blood TCRbeta repertoires from subjects exposed to, actively infected with, or recovered from COVID-19 were included in the dataset. The repertoires were released in a freely available public database meant as a resource for research on the immune response to SARS-CoV-2. The samples were drawn from two sources: the first 160 participants of the ongoing ImmuneRACE study, and fewer than 1,500 subjects contributed by 6 global collaborators. The sample metadata nearly always contained a de-identified subject ID, COVID-19 status, age in years and sex. Where available, HLA class I and class II types were taken from metadata supplied by the sample provider and were not determined by assay-based typing.

Collaborating institutions collected whole blood in K2EDTA tubes following their own protocols. Collaborator samples were shipped for TCRbeta analysis as frozen whole blood, isolated PBMCs, or DNA extracted from either sample type. The trim is 1 base for V and 2 bases for J, with a gap of 21 bases between the germline ends. As encoded in the germline V gene, CDR1 is SGHDN while CDR2 is FVKESK. Counted from cysteine to phenylalanine, this CDR3 has 18 amino acids. Only the CDR3 region is kept as DNA, spanning 54 bases read in frame from base 1. Beyond this particular receptor, the publication reports: The quantity of clinical and demographic metadata differed by source and by participant and was supplied without curation.

TCRbeta CDR3 regions were amplified from genomic DNA by means of the immunoSEQ Assay, a bias-controlled multiplex PCR. Regarding the original processing steps: Within the assay, amplification of reference gene primers was used to estimate how many nucleated cells each sample contained. Sequence reads were collapsed and filtered to measure the absolute abundance of every unique TCRbeta CDR3 rearrangement. For each sample, productive Simpson clonality was calculated as the square root of Simpson's diversity index across productive rearrangements. TCRdb's version of the immuneACCESS table is confined to in-frame rearrangements and falls short of the full clone set. An unresolved V gene accounts for under half of the shortfall where checked; the remainder is of unknown origin. V and J calls and clone size come straight from that table; D and trimming were deduced from the DNA. The sample has over 80,000 clones on record, nearly 90% of them singletons. The ten largest clonotypes hold around 7.9% of the sample.

The sequence was collected from a man aged 70 or older with acute or convalescent COVID-19. Recombination joined TRBV14 with TRBJ2-7; the D segment cannot be called with confidence. Specimen: peripheral blood. The CDR3 protein is CASSQGAKEGKMTYEQYF. The DNA is TGTGCCAGCAGCCAAGGGGCTAAGGAAGGAAAGATGACCTACGAGCAGTACTTC.